The entry below gives a single TCR beta chain sequence along with its context. The antigen this receptor binds is unknown. No base quality values were provided; no much bigger clone lies one nucleotide off. The entry originates in a study of blood T cell repertoires in COVID-19 (dated by TCRdb to about 2020). Regarding the complete study: Collaborator samples came from the United States, Italy and Spain and covered acute and convalescent phases of COVID-19. The material from the prospective study consisted of cDNA or gDNA derived from T cells, B-cell-depleted T cells, or PBMCs. Deeply sampled blood TCRbeta repertoires from subjects exposed to, actively infected with, or recovered from COVID-19 were included in the dataset. The repertoires were released in a freely available public database intended as a resource for research on the immune response to SARS-CoV-2. Samples were obtained from the ongoing ImmuneRACE study (first 160 participants) and from approximately 1,200 subjects provided by 6 global collaborators. The sample metadata nearly always contained a de-identified subject ID, COVID-19 status, age in years and sex. HLA class I and class II types, where available, came from metadata supplied by the sample provider rather than from assay-based typing. General conclusions and limits of the study: How much clinical and demographic metadata was included differed by source and by participant, and the metadata was provided uncurated.

The CDR3 sequence holds 14 residues, the cysteine and phenylalanine included. Just the 42-base CDR3 DNA is kept, in frame starting at base 1. For CDR1 and CDR2, the germline V gene lists KGHSH and LQKENI. V drops 6 bases and J drops 5 bases, leaving 11 bases in between. The immunoSEQ Assay, a bias-controlled multiplex PCR, was used to amplify TCRbeta CDR3 regions from genomic DNA. In the source study's methods: Nucleated cell counts per sample were estimated from amplification of reference gene primers within the assay. To quantify the absolute abundance of each unique TCRbeta CDR3 rearrangement, sequence reads were collapsed and filtered. Productive Simpson clonality was computed per sample as the square root of Simpson's diversity index over productive rearrangements. TCRdb carries this immuneACCESS record with in-frame sequences only. Its versions omit some clonotypes, under half of them owing to an unresolved V gene in the studies checked, with the rest unexplained. From that table come the V and J calls and clone size; the DNA was used to work out D and trimming. The sample table contains 210,000 or so clones; only one count was recorded for around 80% of them. The ten largest clones represent approximately 3% of the sample.

Whole blood was collected in K2EDTA tubes by collaborating institutions according to the institutions' own protocols. For TCRbeta analysis, collaborator samples were shipped as frozen whole blood, as isolated PBMCs, or as DNA extracted from either sample type. This TCR came from a woman over 75 with active or convalescent COVID-19. The chain links TRBV18 with TRBJ1-6, with TRBD1 tentatively as D gene (6 bases match). Sequenced sample: peripheral blood. CDR3 protein: CASSPGHNNSPLHF. In nucleotide form, the sequence is TGTGCCAGCTCTCCGGGACATAATAATTCACCCCTCCACTTT.